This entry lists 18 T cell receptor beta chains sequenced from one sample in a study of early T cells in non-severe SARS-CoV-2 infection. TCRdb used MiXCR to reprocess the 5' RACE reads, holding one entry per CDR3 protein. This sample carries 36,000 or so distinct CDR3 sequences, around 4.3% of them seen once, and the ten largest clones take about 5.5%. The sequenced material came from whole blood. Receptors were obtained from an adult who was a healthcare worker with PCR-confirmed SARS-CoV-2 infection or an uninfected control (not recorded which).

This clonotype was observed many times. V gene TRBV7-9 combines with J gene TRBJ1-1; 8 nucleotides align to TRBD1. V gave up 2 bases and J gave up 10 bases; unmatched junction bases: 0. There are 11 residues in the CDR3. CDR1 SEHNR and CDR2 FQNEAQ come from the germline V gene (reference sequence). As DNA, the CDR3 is TGTGCCAGCAGCTTAACAGGGGGAGCTTTCTTT. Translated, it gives CASSLTGGAFF.

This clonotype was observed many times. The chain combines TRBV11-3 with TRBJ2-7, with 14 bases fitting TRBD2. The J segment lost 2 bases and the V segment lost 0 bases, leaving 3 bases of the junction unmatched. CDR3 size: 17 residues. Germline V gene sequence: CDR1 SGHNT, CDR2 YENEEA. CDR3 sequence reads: CASSLERGLAGAYEQYF. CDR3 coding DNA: TGTGCCAGCAGCTTAGAGAGGGGACTAGCGGGAGCCTACGAGCAGTACTTC.

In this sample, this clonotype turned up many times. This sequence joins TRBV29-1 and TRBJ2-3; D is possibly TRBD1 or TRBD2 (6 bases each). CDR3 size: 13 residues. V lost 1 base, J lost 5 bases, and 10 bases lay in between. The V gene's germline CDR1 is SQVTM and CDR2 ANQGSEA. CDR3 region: CSVEVGGGDTQYF. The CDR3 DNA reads TGCAGCGTTGAAGTGGGGGGCGGAGATACGCAGTATTTT.

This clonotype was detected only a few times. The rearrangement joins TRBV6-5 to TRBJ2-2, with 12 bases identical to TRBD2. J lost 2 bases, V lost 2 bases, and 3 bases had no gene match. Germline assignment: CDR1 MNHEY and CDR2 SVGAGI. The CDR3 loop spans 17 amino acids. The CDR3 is CASSYETSGGNTGELFF. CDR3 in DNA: TGTGCCAGCAGTTACGAGACTAGCGGGGGCAACACCGGGGAGCTGTTTTTT.

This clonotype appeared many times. The CDR3 loop is CASSLIGGTDTQYF. CDR3 coding DNA: TGTGCCAGCAGCTTAATCGGGGGCACAGATACGCAGTATTTT. The chain is built from TRBV7-9 and TRBJ2-3; possible D gene TRBD2, 5 bases. CDR1 SEHNR and CDR2 FQNEAQ come from the germline V gene (reference sequence). V lost 2 bases and J 1 base, leaving 7 bases between the germline ends. The CDR3 has 14 amino acids.

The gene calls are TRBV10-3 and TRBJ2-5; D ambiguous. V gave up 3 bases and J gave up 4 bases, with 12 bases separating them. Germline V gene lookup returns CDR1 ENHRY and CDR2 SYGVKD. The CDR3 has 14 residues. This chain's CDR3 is CAISEDSTSETQYF. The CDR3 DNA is TGTGCCATCAGTGAAGACTCGACATCAGAGACCCAGTACTTC.

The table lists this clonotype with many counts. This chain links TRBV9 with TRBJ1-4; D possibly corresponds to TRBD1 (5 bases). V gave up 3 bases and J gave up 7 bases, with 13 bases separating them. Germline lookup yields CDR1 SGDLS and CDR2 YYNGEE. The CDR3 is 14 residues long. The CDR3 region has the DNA TGTGCCAGCAGCGGAAGGGAGGGGTCTGAAAAACTGTTTTTT. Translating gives CASSGREGSEKLFF. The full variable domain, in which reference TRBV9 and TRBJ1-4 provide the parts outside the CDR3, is DSGVTQTPKHLITATGQRVTLRCSPRSGDLSVYWYQQSLDQGLQFLIQYYNGEERAKGNILERFSAQQFPDLHSELNLSSLELGDSALYFCASSGREGSEKLFFGSGTQLSVL.

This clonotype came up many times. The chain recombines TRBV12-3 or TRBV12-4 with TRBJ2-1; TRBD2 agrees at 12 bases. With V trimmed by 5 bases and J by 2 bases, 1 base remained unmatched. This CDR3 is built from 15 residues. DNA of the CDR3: TGTGCCAGCAGTCCTAGCGGGAGGGCCTACAATGAGCAGTTCTTC. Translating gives CASSPSGRAYNEQFF.

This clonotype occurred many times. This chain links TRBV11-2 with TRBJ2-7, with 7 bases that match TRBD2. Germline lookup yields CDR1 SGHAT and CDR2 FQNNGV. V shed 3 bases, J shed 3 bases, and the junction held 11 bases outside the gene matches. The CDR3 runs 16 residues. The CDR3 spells CASSLGWGGGDYEQYF. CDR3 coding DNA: TGTGCCAGCAGCTTGGGATGGGGGGGAGGTGACTACGAGCAGTACTTC.

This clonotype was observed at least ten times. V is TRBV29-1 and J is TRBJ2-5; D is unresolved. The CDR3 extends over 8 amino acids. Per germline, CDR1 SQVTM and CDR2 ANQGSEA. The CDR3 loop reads CNLRTQYF. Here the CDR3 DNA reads TGCAATCTAAGGACCCAGTACTTC.

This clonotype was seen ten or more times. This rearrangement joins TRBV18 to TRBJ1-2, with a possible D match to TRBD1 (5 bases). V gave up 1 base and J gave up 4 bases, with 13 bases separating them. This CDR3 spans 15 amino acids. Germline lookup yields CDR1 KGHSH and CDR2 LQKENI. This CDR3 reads CASSPLVGEAYGYTF. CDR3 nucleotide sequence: TGTGCCAGCTCACCACTTGTGGGGGAAGCCTATGGCTACACCTTC.

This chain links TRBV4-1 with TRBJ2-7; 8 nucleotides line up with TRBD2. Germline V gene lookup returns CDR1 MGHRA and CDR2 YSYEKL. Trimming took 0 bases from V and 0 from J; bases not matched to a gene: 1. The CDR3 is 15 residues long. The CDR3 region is CASSQESGSSYEQYF. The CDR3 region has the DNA TGCGCCAGCAGCCAAGAGAGCGGGAGCTCCTACGAGCAGTACTTC.

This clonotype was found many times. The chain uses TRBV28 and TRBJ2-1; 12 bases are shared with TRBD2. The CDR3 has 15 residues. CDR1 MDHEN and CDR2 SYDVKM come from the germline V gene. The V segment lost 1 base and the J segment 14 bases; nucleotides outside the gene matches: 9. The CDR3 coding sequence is TGTGCCAGCAGTTTATCTAGCGGGGGGGGCCATTCGGAGTTCTTC. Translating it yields CASSLSSGGGHSEFF.

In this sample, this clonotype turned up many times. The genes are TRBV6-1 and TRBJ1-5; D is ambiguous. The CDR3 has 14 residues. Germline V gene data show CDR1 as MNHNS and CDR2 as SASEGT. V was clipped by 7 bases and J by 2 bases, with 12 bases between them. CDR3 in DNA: TGTGCCAGCACCGGGCCCCATCGCAATCAGCCCCAGCATTTT. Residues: CASTGPHRNQPQHF.

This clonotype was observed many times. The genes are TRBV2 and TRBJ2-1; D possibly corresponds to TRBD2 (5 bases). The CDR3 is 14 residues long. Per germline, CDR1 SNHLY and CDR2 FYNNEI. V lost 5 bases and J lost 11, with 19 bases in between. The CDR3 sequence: CASSLFGEPGQQFF. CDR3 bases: TGTGCCAGCAGTTTGTTCGGGGAACCCGGTCAGCAGTTCTTC.

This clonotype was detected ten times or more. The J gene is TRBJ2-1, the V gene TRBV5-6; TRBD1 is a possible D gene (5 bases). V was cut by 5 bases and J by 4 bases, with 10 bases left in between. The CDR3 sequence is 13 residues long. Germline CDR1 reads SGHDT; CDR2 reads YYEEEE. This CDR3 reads CASSPQGYNEQFF. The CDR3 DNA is TGTGCCAGCAGTCCTCAGGGTTACAATGAGCAGTTCTTC.

The CDR3 is CASSLDPGLARPGYNEQFF. The CDR3 DNA reads as TGTGCCAGCAGCTTAGACCCCGGACTAGCCCGGCCAGGTTACAATGAGCAGTTCTTC. The J gene is TRBJ2-1, the V gene TRBV11-2; 8 positions match TRBD2. This CDR3 is 19 amino acids long. Germline V lookup: CDR1 SGHAT, CDR2 FQNNGV. V was pared by 0 bases and J by 4 bases, with 14 bases of the junction left unmatched. The full variable domain, with the rest looked up from reference TRBV11-2 and TRBJ2-1, is EAGVAQSPRYKIIEKRQSVAFWCNPISGHATLYWYQQILGQGPKLLIQFQNNGVVDDSQLPKDRFSAERLKGVDSTLKIQPAKLEDSAVYLCASSLDPGLARPGYNEQFFGPGTRLTVL.

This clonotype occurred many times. In DNA, the CDR3 is TGCAGTGCTCGCGTGGCGGGAGGGGGTCTAGGCACAGATACGCAGTATTTT. This codes for CSARVAGGGLGTDTQYF. This chain links TRBV20-1 with TRBJ2-3; 9 positions agree with TRBD2. CDR1 and CDR2 (germline): DFQATT, SNEGSKA (reference sequence). Trimming took 5 bases from V and 1 from J; bases not matched to a gene: 13. The CDR3 is made up of 17 amino acids.